This T cell receptor (beta chain) was identified in a study of blood T cell repertoires in COVID-19. Study background: Collection of acute and convalescent COVID-19 samples took place in the United States, Italy and Spain. PBMCs, B-cell-depleted T cells, or T cells provided the cDNA or gDNA that made up the material.

V was shortened by 6 bases and J by 8 bases, with 17 bases between the two germline ends. CDR3 size: 14 residues. The V gene's germline CDR1 is MNHEY and CDR2 SVGAGI. Authors' methods: Cell counts per sample came from amplifying reference gene primers. TCRdb's table, derived via immunoSEQ multiplex PCR, lists solely in-frame clones and lacks some. The V and J calls and clone size are taken from that table; D and trimming were inferred from the DNA. Here the sample spans approximately 68,000 clones, approximately 79% being singletons. The rearrangement uses TRBV6-5 and TRBJ1-5, with D unclear. The sequence derives from an elderly man with active COVID-19. The specimen sequenced was peripheral blood. This CDR3 is CASRTGNFKEPQHF. Written as DNA, the CDR3 is TGTGCCAGCAGAACCGGGAACTTTAAGGAGCCCCAGCATTTT.